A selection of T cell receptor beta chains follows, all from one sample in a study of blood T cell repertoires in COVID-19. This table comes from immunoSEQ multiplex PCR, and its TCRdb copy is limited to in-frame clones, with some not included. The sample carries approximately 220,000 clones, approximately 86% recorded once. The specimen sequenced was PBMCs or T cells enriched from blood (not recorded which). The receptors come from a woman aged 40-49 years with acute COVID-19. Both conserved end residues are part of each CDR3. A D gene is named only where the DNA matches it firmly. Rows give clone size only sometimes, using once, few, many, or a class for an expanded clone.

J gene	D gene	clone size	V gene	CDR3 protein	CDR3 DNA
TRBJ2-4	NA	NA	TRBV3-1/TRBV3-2	CASSQDWQVNIQYF	TGTGCCAGCAGCCAAGATTGGCAAGTTAACATTCAGTACTTC
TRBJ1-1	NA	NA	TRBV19	CASNPRQNTEAFF	TGTGCCAGTAATCCGCGGCAGAACACTGAAGCTTTCTTT
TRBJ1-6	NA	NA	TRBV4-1	CASSQGGDGYNSPLHF	TGCGCCAGCAGCCAAGGAGGTGATGGGTATAATTCACCCCTCCACTTT
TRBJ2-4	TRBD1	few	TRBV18	CASSPPERQGVDIQYF	TGTGCCAGCTCACCACCGGAAAGACAGGGTGTGGACATTCAGTACTTC
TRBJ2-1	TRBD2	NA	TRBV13	CASSATEERGYNEQFF	TGTGCCAGCAGCGCCACCGAGGAGCGGGGATACAATGAGCAGTTCTTC
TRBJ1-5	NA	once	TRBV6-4	CASSLEGGEPQHF	TGTGCCAGCAGCCTTGAGGGAGGGGAGCCCCAGCATTTT
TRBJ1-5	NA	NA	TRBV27	CASSLSRNQPQHF	TGTGCCAGCAGTCTCTCTAGGAATCAGCCCCAGCATTTT
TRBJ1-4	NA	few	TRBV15	CATSRDRGNEKLFF	TGTGCCACCAGCAGAGATAGGGGCAATGAAAAACTGTTTTTT
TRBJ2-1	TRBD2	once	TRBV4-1	CASSQGAGDHEQFF	TGCGCCAGCAGCCAAGGAGCGGGAGACCATGAGCAGTTCTTC
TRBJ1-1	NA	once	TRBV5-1	CASSLNRGNTEAFF	TGCGCCAGCAGCTTGAATAGGGGTAATACTGAAGCTTTCTTT
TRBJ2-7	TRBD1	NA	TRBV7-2	CASSSSGTGFHEQYF	TGTGCCAGCAGCTCGTCCGGGACAGGGTTTCACGAGCAGTACTTC
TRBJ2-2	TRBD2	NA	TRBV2	CASRPSGAGELFF	TGTGCCAGCAGACCTAGCGGGGCCGGGGAGCTGTTTTTT
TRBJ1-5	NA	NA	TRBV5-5	CASRSGDYSNQPQHF	TGTGCCAGCAGGTCAGGGGATTATAGCAATCAGCCCCAGCATTTT
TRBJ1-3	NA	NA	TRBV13	CASSPDRRSGNTIYF	TGTGCCAGCAGCCCGGACAGACGGTCTGGAAACACCATATATTTT